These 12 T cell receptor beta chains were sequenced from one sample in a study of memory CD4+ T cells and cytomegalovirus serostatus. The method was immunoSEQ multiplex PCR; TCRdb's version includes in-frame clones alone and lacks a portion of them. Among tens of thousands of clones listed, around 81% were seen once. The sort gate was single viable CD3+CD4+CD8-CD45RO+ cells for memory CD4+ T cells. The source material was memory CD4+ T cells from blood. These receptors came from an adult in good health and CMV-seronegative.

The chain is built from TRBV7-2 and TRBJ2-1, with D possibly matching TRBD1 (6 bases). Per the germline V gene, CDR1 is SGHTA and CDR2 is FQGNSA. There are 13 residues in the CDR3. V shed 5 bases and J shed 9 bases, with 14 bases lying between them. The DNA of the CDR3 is TGTGCCAGCAGCCCCCGGGACAACGGTGAGCAGTTCTTC. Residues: CASSPRDNGEQFF.

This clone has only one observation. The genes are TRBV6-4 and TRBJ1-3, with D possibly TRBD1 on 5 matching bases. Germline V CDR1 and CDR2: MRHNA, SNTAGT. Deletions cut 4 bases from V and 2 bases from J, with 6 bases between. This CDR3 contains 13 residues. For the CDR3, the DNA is TGTGCCAGCAGTGTCAGGGCTGGAAACACCATATATTTT. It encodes CASSVRAGNTIYF.

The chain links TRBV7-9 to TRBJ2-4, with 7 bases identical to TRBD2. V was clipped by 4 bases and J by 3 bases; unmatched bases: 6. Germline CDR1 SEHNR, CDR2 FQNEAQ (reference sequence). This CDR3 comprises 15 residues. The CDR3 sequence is CASSWQGGVKNIQYF. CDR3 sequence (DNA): TGTGCCAGCAGCTGGCAGGGAGGGGTCAAAAACATTCAGTACTTC.

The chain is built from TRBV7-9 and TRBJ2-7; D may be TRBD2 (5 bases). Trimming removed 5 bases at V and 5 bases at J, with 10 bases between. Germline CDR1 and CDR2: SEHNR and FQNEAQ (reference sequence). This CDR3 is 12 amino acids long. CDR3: CASSPTRDEQYF. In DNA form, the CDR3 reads TGTGCCAGCAGCCCTACTAGGGACGAGCAGTACTTC. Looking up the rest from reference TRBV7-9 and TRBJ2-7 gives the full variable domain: DTGVSQNPRHKITKRGQNVTFRCDPISEHNRLYWYRQTLGQGPEFLTYFQNEAQLEKSRLLSDRFSAERPKGSFSTLEIQRTEQGDSAMYLCASSPTRDEQYFGPGTRLTVT.

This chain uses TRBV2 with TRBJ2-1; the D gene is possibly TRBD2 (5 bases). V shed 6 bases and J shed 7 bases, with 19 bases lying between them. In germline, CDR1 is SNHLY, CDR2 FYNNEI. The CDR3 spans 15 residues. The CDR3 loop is CASRANPSNRNEQFF. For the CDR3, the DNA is TGTGCCAGCAGAGCTAACCCTAGCAATAGAAATGAGCAGTTCTTC.

CDR3 loop: CSVVRDSNYEQYF. DNA for the CDR3: TGCAGCGTTGTGCGGGACAGCAACTACGAGCAGTACTTC. J is TRBJ2-7 and V is TRBV29-1; TRBD1 might be the D (7 bases). Trimming shortened V by 4 bases and J by 3 bases, and 13 bases separated the two germline ends. The germline CDR1 and CDR2 sequences are SQVTM and ANQGSEA. The CDR3 spans 13 residues.

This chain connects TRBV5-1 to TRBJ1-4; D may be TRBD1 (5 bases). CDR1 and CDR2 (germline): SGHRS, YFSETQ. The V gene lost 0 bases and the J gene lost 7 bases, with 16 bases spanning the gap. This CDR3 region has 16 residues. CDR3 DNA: TGCGCCAGCAGCTTGGGTACGGCGGGGAGGGGTGAAAAACTGTTTTTT. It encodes CASSLGTAGRGEKLFF.

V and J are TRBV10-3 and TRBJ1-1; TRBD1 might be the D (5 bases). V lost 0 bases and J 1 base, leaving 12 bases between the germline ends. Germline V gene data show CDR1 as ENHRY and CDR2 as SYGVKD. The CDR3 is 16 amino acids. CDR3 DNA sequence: TGTGCCATCAGTGAGTCGGGGAAAACAGGGAACACTGAAGCTTTCTTT. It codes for CAISESGKTGNTEAFF.

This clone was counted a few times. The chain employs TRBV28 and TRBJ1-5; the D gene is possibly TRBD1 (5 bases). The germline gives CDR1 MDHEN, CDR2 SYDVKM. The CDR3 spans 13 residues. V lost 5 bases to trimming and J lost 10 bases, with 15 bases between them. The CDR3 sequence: CASSEDVQGPQHF. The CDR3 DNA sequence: TGTGCCAGCAGTGAGGACGTCCAGGGACCCCAGCATTTT.

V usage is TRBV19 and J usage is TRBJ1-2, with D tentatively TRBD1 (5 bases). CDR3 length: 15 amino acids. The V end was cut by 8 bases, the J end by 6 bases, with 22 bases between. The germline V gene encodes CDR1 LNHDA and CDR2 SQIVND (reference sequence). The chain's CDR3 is CASSTLGQGGHGYTF. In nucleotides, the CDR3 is TGTGCCAGTTCAACGCTGGGGCAGGGAGGTCATGGCTACACCTTC.

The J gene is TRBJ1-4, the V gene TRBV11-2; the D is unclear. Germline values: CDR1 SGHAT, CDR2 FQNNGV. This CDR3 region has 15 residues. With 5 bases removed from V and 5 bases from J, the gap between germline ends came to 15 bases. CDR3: CASSQRRSTNEKLFF. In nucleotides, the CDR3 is TGTGCCAGCAGCCAACGTCGAAGTACAAATGAAAAACTGTTTTTT.

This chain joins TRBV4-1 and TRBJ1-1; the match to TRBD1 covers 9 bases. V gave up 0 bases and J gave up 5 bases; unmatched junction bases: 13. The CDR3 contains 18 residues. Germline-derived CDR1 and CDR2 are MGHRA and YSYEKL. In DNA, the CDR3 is TGCGCCAGCAGCCAAGAGGGACAGGGCTCCCTTTGGTGGACTGAAGCTTTCTTT. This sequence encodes CASSQEGQGSLWWTEAFF.